This T cell receptor beta chain was recorded in a study of blood T cells in healthy people across ages. At the level of the study: The capture of about one barcoded beta molecule per two T cells was achieved by template switching.

On this clonotype itself: The antigen is undetermined.

Findings and caveats of the study: TCR beta diversity tracked closely with naive T cell percentage. There was no known CMV status for donors, so expanded clonotype changes were possibly confounded.

For the second PCR, which ran for roughly 6 to 11 cycles, a sample-barcoded 5' primer and a J-beta primer mix were used. TCRdb processed the 5' RACE reads anew with MiXCR; each CDR3 protein has one entry. The sample lists roughly 720,000 distinct CDR3 sequences; 50% to 65% were seen once. This TCR derives from a man older than 75 in good health. The specimen sequenced was blood.

The CDR3 protein is CSVVKGAYEQYF. For the CDR3, the DNA is TGCAGCGTTGTTAAGGGGGCCTACGAGCAGTACTTC. V and J are TRBV29-1 and TRBJ2-7; the D gene is possibly TRBD1 (6 bases). V dropped 4 bases and J dropped 2 bases, with 9 bases sitting between them. The CDR3 runs to 12 residues. Germline V gene data show CDR1 as SQVTM and CDR2 as ANQGSEA.